These T cell receptor beta chains were read from a single sample in a study of blood T cell repertoires in COVID-19. Generated by immunoSEQ multiplex PCR, the TCRdb table keeps only in-frame clones and is missing some. Of roughly 180,000 clones listed, more than 70% were seen once; the top ten hold more than 3.5%. Input material: peripheral blood. The receptors originated from a woman aged 25-40 years with acute or convalescent COVID-19. Each CDR3 is given with its conserved first and last residue. A D gene is named only where the DNA matches it firmly. Only some rows state a clone size, as once, few, many or a class for expanded clones.

NA | NA | TRBJ2-7 | TRBV21-1 | TGTGCCACCCGGGGAAGGCGTTCGAGCTCCTACGAGCAGTACTTC | CATRGRRSSSYEQYF
NA | NA | TRBJ1-3 | TRBV11-2 | TGTGCCAGCAGCCTATCTCTTGGAAACACCATATATTTT | CASSLSLGNTIYF
TRBD1 | NA | TRBJ2-7 | TRBV10-1 | TGCGCCAGCAGTGAGGTGGGACAGGGCCCACTCTACGAGCAGTACTTC | CASSEVGQGPLYEQYF
TRBD2 | NA | TRBJ2-1 | TRBV2 | TGTGCCACCGGGACTAGCGGAGACAATGAGCAGTTCTTC | CATGTSGDNEQFF
TRBD1 | NA | TRBJ2-1 | TRBV5-5 | TGTGCCAGCAGCCCAACCGGGACAGGTTTCAATGAGCAGTTCTTC | CASSPTGTGFNEQFF
NA | NA | TRBJ1-2 | TRBV12-3/TRBV12-4 | TGTGCCAGCAGTACAGGATTTTGGTATGGCTACACCTTC | CASSTGFWYGYTF
NA | NA | TRBJ2-1 | TRBV5-3 | TGTGCCAGAAGCTTGGAGGGCGGGTCCGCCTTCTCCTACAATGAGCAGTTCTTC | CARSLEGGSAFSYNEQFF
NA | NA | TRBJ2-7 | TRBV5-1 | TGCGCCAGCAGCCCGGATAATGGGCTTTACGAGCAGTACTTC | CASSPDNGLYEQYF
NA | NA | TRBJ1-4 | TRBV2 | TGTGCCAGCTTCGGTGAGGCTAATGAAAAACTGTTTTTT | CASFGEANEKLFF
NA | NA | TRBJ2-1 | TRBV11-2 | TGTGCCAGCAGCTTAATTAGCGCGAGCTCCTACAATGAGCAGTTCTTC | CASSLISASSYNEQFF
NA | NA | TRBJ2-7 | TRBV7-8 | TGTGCCAGCAGCTTACTAGCGAGGTACGAGCAGTACTTC | CASSLLARYEQYF
NA | NA | TRBJ2-7 | TRBV27 | TGTGCCAGCCTCGGGGGACCCACCTACGAGCAGTACTTC | CASLGGPTYEQYF
NA | NA | TRBJ1-2 | TRBV28 | TGTGCCAGCAGTTTACGTGAGGAGTATGGCTACACCTTC | CASSLREEYGYTF
TRBD2 | NA | TRBJ2-7 | TRBV20-1 | TGCAGTGCTAGTGGTACGGGACTAGCGGTTTACGAGCAGTACTTC | CSASGTGLAVYEQYF
NA | once | TRBJ2-7 | TRBV27 | TGTGCCAGCGGGATGAGGGGGTCGTTTTACGAGCAGTACTTC | CASGMRGSFYEQYF
NA | once | TRBJ1-1 | TRBV5-6 | TGTGCCAGCACCCTTAATCCAGGTAACACTGAAGCTTTCTTT | CASTLNPGNTEAFF
TRBD2 | NA | TRBJ2-1 | TRBV7-9 | TGTGCCAGCAGCTTAGGGGTTAGCGGGAGCTACAATGAGCAGTTCTTC | CASSLGVSGSYNEQFF
TRBD1 | NA | TRBJ2-7 | TRBV7-9 | TGTGCCAGCAGCCAGACAGGGGATAGGTACGAGCAGTACTTC | CASSQTGDRYEQYF
NA | NA | TRBJ2-7 | TRBV10-3 | TGTGCCATCAGTGAGTCGATAATGCGGTCCGAGCAGTACTTC | CAISESIMRSEQYF
TRBD2 | once | TRBJ2-7 | TRBV27 | TGTGCCAGCAGTTTATATTGGACTAGTACCTACGAGCAGTACTTC | CASSLYWTSTYEQYF
NA | NA | TRBJ2-1 | TRBV9 | TGTGCCAGCAGCGCAGACTATAGCTCCTACAATGAGCAGTTCTTC | CASSADYSSYNEQFF
TRBD1 | NA | TRBJ2-3 | TRBV2 | TGTGCCAGTCCCCGGGACAGGGGGCGCGACACAGATACGCAGTATTTT | CASPRDRGRDTDTQYF
NA | NA | TRBJ2-3 | TRBV6-5 | TGTGCCAGCAGTTCCAGGGTCGCGACAGATACGCAGTATTTT | CASSSRVATDTQYF
NA | NA | TRBJ1-1 | TRBV7-9 | TGTGCCAGCATTATGGGAGGGGACACTGAAGCTTTCTTT | CASIMGGDTEAFF
NA | once | TRBJ1-1 | TRBV6-4 | TGTGCCAGCAGGGACACAGGGAACACTGAAGCTTTCTTT | CASRDTGNTEAFF
NA | once | TRBJ1-4 | TRBV4-1 | TGCGCCAGCAGCCAGAGCCCCCTGGAAAAACTGTTTTTT | CASSQSPLEKLFF
NA | NA | TRBJ2-7 | TRBV2 | TGTGCCAGCAGTACTGGAGTACCCTACGAGCAGTACTTC | CASSTGVPYEQYF
TRBD2 | NA | TRBJ2-2 | TRBV28 | TGTGCCAGCAGGTTTTATCCCGGACTAGGACGGACCGGGGAGCTGTTTTTT | CASRFYPGLGRTGELFF
NA | NA | TRBJ2-7 | TRBV19 | TGTGCCAGTTCACAACAGGTGGCTACCGAGCAGTACTTC | CASSQQVATEQYF
NA | NA | TRBJ1-4 | TRBV7-6 | TGTGCCAGCAGCTTAAATACGGCGGGGAGCGCAACTAATGAAAAACTGTTTTTT | CASSLNTAGSATNEKLFF
TRBD1 | NA | TRBJ1-1 | TRBV29-1 | TGCAGCGTTGTGGGGGCCGGGACAGTGAACACTGAAGCTTTCTTT | CSVVGAGTVNTEAFF
NA | NA | TRBJ2-1 | TRBV2 | TGTGCCAGCAGTGCCGGGACTCGTGAGCAGTTCTTC | CASSAGTREQFF
NA | NA | TRBJ1-6 | TRBV6-2/TRBV6-3 | TGTGCCAGCAGCCCGCGACTAATTTCACCCCTCCACTTT | CASSPRLISPLHF
TRBD2 | NA | TRBJ2-1 | TRBV28 | TGTGCCAGCAGTTTATTACTAGCGGAGCAGTTCTTC | CASSLLLAEQFF
NA | NA | TRBJ2-2 | TRBV19 | TGTGCCAGTAGTATGCTCCTAGATCTCTTTTACACCGGGGAGCTGTTTTTT | CASSMLLDLFYTGELFF
TRBD1 | NA | TRBJ1-2 | TRBV6-1 | TGTGCCAGCGCTTCGACAGGGGGCGTCTATGGCTACACCTTC | CASASTGGVYGYTF
NA | NA | TRBJ1-2 | TRBV12-3/TRBV12-4 | TGTGCCAGCACCTCTGCGAGCTATGGCTACACCTTC | CASTSASYGYTF
NA | NA | TRBJ2-3 | TRBV28 | TGTGCCAGCAGTCCCATAGTCTATGGCACAGATACGCAGTATTTT | CASSPIVYGTDTQYF
NA | NA | TRBJ1-4 | TRBV28 | TGTGCCAGCAGTTCAGGGTCAACTAATGAAAAACTGTTTTTT | CASSSGSTNEKLFF
NA | NA | TRBJ1-3 | TRBV11-2 | TGTGCCAGCAGCTTAGGACAGACTGGAAACACCATATATTTT | CASSLGQTGNTIYF
TRBD2 | NA | TRBJ2-7 | TRBV28 | TGTGCCAGCCAGGGTCCGGGACTAGCAGCCTACGAGCAGTACTTC | CASQGPGLAAYEQYF
NA | once | TRBJ2-7 | TRBV11-3 | TGTGCCAGCAAAACAGGGGGAGGGTACGAGCAGTACTTC | CASKTGGGYEQYF
NA | NA | TRBJ2-2 | TRBV6-5 | TGTGCCAGCAGTTACACAGGGGGGGGCGGGGAGCTGTTTTTT | CASSYTGGGGELFF
NA | NA | TRBJ2-7 | TRBV28 | TGTGCCAGCAGCCCTCCCTCTCGGGACTTCGAGCAGTACTTC | CASSPPSRDFEQYF
TRBD2 | once | TRBJ2-3 | TRBV11-2 | TGTGCCAGCAAGAGATTCTGGGGGGCTAGCGGGAGTACAGATACGCAGTATTTT | CASKRFWGASGSTDTQYF
NA | NA | TRBJ1-1 | TRBV10-3 | TGTGCCATCAGTGTCGAGGGCGGCACTGAAGCTTTCTTT | CAISVEGGTEAFF
NA | NA | TRBJ2-1 | TRBV18 | TGTGCCAGCTCCCTGTTGAGGGCCGACAATGAGCAGTTCTTC | CASSLLRADNEQFF
TRBD1 | NA | TRBJ1-6 | TRBV6-5 | TGTGCCAGCAGTCGGACAGGGGGAGGGCTCCACTTT | CASSRTGGGLHF
NA | NA | TRBJ2-2 | TRBV11-2 | TGTGCCAGCAGCTTGAAAGGGGCCATAACCGGGGAGCTGTTTTTT | CASSLKGAITGELFF
NA | NA | TRBJ2-5 | TRBV12-3/TRBV12-4 | TGTGCCAGCAGTTTCAGGGAACAAGAGACCCAGTACTTC | CASSFREQETQYF
NA | NA | TRBJ1-2 | TRBV18 | TGTGCCAGCTCAAGAGAACCTAACTATGGCTACACCTTC | CASSREPNYGYTF
NA | NA | TRBJ2-2 | TRBV18 | TGTGCCAGCTCAGCCGACAGGCAGGGCACCGGGGAGCTGTTTTTT | CASSADRQGTGELFF
TRBD2 | NA | TRBJ2-1 | TRBV30 | TGTGCCTGGAGTTTAGCGGGGACAATCCAGCAGTTCTTC | CAWSLAGTIQQFF
NA | NA | TRBJ2-7 | TRBV5-1 | TGCGCCAGCAGCTCGGAGTATGGTGAGCAGTACTTC | CASSSEYGEQYF
NA | NA | TRBJ1-1 | TRBV7-9 | TGTGCCAGCAGCTTCGGGGGGGAAGCTTTCTTT | CASSFGGEAFF